Presented here are 17 T cell receptor beta chains from one specimen sequenced in a study of vaccination effects on CD4 cells after COVID-19. TCRdb's copy holds only in-frame clones and misses some; the assay was immunoSEQ multiplex PCR. The sample has about 15,000 clones; about 74% are singletons. After expansion with viral peptide pools in the ViraFEST assay, antigen-specific CD4+ T cells were sequenced. The culture ran for 10 days, and then CD4+ T cells were isolated. Each participant received a vaccine that was either BNT162b2 or mRNA-1273, given as two doses. Their target antigens are unknown. Material: CD4+ T cells from PBMCs cultured with HCoV-NL63 spike peptides, obtained after COVID-19 vaccination. The receptor source for this set is a human donor who received a COVID-19 vaccine.

J is TRBJ2-7 and V is TRBV4-1; TRBD2 agrees at 9 bases. The germline CDR1 and CDR2 sequences are MGHRA and YSYEKL. The CDR3 is 17 amino acids. J was trimmed by 2 bases and V by 0 bases; bases with no gene match: 8. Here the CDR3 DNA reads TGCGCCAGCAGCCAAGATCCCGGACTAGCGACAACCTACGAGCAGTACTTC. It specifies CASSQDPGLATTYEQYF.

This chain links TRBV20-1 with TRBJ2-5; D unresolved. Germline V CDR1 and CDR2: DFQATT, SNEGSKA (reference sequence). V lost 3 bases to trimming and J lost 5 bases, with 4 bases between them. The CDR3 has 10 amino acids. The CDR3 loop is CSAREETQYF. CDR3 nucleotide sequence: TGCAGTGCTAGGGAGGAGACCCAGTACTTC.

The chain recombines TRBV7-9 with TRBJ1-1; D may be TRBD1 (6 bases). This CDR3 has 15 residues. Germline lookup yields CDR1 SEHNR and CDR2 FQNEAQ (reference sequence). Trimming took 4 bases from V and 4 from J, leaving 16 bases between them. This CDR3 is CASSSPIGGATEAFF. CDR3 coding DNA: TGTGCCAGCAGCTCTCCTATTGGGGGCGCCACTGAAGCTTTCTTT.

V usage is TRBV29-1 and J usage is TRBJ1-1, with D possibly being TRBD1 (6 bases). The CDR3 has 12 residues. V lost 4 bases to trimming and J lost 1 base, with 7 bases between them. From germline, CDR1 is SQVTM and CDR2 ANQGSEA. DNA for the CDR3: TGCAGCGTTGGGGACACGAACACTGAAGCTTTCTTT. It yields the protein CSVGDTNTEAFF.

The V and J genes are TRBV6-5 and TRBJ1-1; 9 bases align to TRBD1. The CDR3 length is 15 residues. CDR1 is MNHEY, CDR2 SVGAGI, per germline. V gave up 6 bases and J gave up 3 bases; unmatched junction bases: 8. CDR3: CASSRQGDIDTEAFF. In DNA, the CDR3 is TGTGCCAGCAGCCGACAGGGGGATATCGACACTGAAGCTTTCTTT.

This clone was recorded only once. This chain links TRBV9 with TRBJ2-1, with D tentatively TRBD2 (6 bases). Between the trimmed V and J ends, which lost 1 base and 7 bases, there was a span of 15 bases. The CDR3 runs 15 residues. Germline V lookup: CDR1 SGDLS, CDR2 YYNGEE. In nucleotides, the CDR3 is TGTGCCAGCAGCGTATCCCTTGGACGGGGGAATGAGCAGTTCTTC. This sequence encodes CASSVSLGRGNEQFF.

The genes are TRBV12-3 or TRBV12-4 and TRBJ1-1; D is unclear. V was pared by 5 bases and J by 0 bases, with 7 bases between. The CDR3 sequence is 13 residues long. CDR3 coding DNA: TGTGCCAGCAGTGCCCACTTGAACACTGAAGCTTTCTTT. The encoded protein is CASSAHLNTEAFF.

There are a few counts of this clone. The V call is TRBV19, the J call TRBJ2-2, with D hard to call. Germline assignment: CDR1 LNHDA and CDR2 SQIVND (reference sequence). The V gene lost 4 bases and the J gene lost 7 bases, with 7 bases spanning the gap. This CDR3 is built from 12 residues. The DNA of the CDR3 is TGTGCCAGTAGTAGCCGGGTCGGGGAGCTGTTTTTT. It yields the protein CASSSRVGELFF.

This rearrangement joins TRBV15 to TRBJ1-3; D is unresolved. Trimming removed 0 bases from V and 0 bases from J, with 9 bases in between. The CDR3 has 16 residues. CDR1 is LNHNV and CDR2 is YYDKDF in the germline V gene (reference sequence). CDR3 sequence: CATSRDPTASGNTIYF. CDR3 DNA: TGTGCCACCAGCAGAGATCCGACCGCCTCTGGAAACACCATATATTTT. The whole variable domain, remainder taken from reference TRBV15 and TRBJ1-3, is DAMVIQNPRYQVTQFGKPVTLSCSQTLNHNVMYWYQQKSSQAPKLLFHYYDKDFNNEADTPDNFQSRRPNTSFCFLDIRSPGLGDTAMYLCATSRDPTASGNTIYFGEGSWLTVV.

The chain couples TRBV6-5 to TRBJ1-1; D uncertain. This CDR3 is 11 amino acids long. V was trimmed by 7 bases and J by 5 bases, leaving 8 bases between them. Germline assignment: CDR1 MNHEY and CDR2 SVGAGI. For the CDR3, the DNA is TGTGCCAGCATGGGGAGAACTGAAGCTTTCTTT. This codes for CASMGRTEAFF.

The J gene is TRBJ2-1, the V gene TRBV7-2; no firm D call. Trimming pared 0 bases from V and 4 bases from J, leaving 13 bases between. CDR1 is SGHTA and CDR2 is FQGNSA in the germline V gene. There are 16 residues in the CDR3. CDR3 DNA sequence: TGTGCCAGCAGCTTAGCGCAAGGGAATATTTACAATGAGCAGTTCTTC. The encoded protein is CASSLAQGNIYNEQFF.

Here the CDR3 DNA reads TGCGCCAGCAGCTTTGACAGGGGGCTAGAAGATACGCAGTATTTT. It yields the protein CASSFDRGLEDTQYF. The gene calls are TRBV4-1 and TRBJ2-3, with TRBD1 matching over 10 bases. CDR3 length equals 15 residues. With V trimmed by 5 bases and J by 5 bases, 7 bases remained unmatched. CDR1 and CDR2 (germline): MGHRA, YSYEKL.

This clone was seen once. The rearrangement uses TRBV10-3 and TRBJ2-1; maybe TRBD2 (6 bases). CDR1 ENHRY and CDR2 SYGVKD come from the germline V gene. Trimming cost V 3 bases and J 6 bases, with 15 bases left between them. The CDR3 has 15 residues. CDR3 nucleotide sequence: TGTGCCATCAGTGAAGGGCACGTGGGGGGCAATGAGCAGTTCTTC. This sequence encodes CAISEGHVGGNEQFF.

The rearrangement joins TRBV5-1 to TRBJ2-1, with 9 bases lining up with TRBD2. The CDR3 has 14 residues. Germline lookup yields CDR1 SGHRS and CDR2 YFSETQ. Trimming removed 1 base from V and 4 bases from J; junction bases left unmatched: 0. The DNA of the CDR3 is TGCGCCAGCAGCTTGACTAGCGGGTACAATGAGCAGTTCTTC. This encodes CASSLTSGYNEQFF.

This chain connects TRBV4-3 to TRBJ1-3; 7 positions match TRBD1. Germline values: CDR1 LGHNA, CDR2 YSLEER. The CDR3 sequence is 17 residues long. With 3 bases clipped from V and 0 bases from J, the junction kept 8 bases outside the gene matches. CDR3 region: CASSQTWDRASGNTIYF. The CDR3 bases are TGCGCCAGCAGCCAGACATGGGACAGAGCCTCTGGAAACACCATATATTTT.

Regarding this clone: An end of the junction does not agree with germline; a read error may underlie this. The chain employs TRBV7-7 and TRBJ2-1; D could derive from TRBD1 or TRBD2 (5 bases each). Germline CDR1 SSHAT, CDR2 FNYEAQ (reference sequence). The CDR3 totals 13 residues. CDR3 loop: CASSLAQGSEQFF. The CDR3 DNA sequence: TGTGCTAGCAGCTTAGCGCAGGGAAGTGAGCAGTTCTTC.

The chain recombines TRBV4-1 with TRBJ1-1, with D uncertain. Germline V gene lookup returns CDR1 MGHRA and CDR2 YSYEKL. Trimming pared 0 bases from V and 8 bases from J, leaving 22 bases between. The CDR3 loop spans 17 amino acids. CDR3 DNA: TGCGCCAGCAGCCAAGAGGTGTCTGGACGTCTCATTCGGGAAGCTTTCTTT. It yields the protein CASSQEVSGRLIREAFF.